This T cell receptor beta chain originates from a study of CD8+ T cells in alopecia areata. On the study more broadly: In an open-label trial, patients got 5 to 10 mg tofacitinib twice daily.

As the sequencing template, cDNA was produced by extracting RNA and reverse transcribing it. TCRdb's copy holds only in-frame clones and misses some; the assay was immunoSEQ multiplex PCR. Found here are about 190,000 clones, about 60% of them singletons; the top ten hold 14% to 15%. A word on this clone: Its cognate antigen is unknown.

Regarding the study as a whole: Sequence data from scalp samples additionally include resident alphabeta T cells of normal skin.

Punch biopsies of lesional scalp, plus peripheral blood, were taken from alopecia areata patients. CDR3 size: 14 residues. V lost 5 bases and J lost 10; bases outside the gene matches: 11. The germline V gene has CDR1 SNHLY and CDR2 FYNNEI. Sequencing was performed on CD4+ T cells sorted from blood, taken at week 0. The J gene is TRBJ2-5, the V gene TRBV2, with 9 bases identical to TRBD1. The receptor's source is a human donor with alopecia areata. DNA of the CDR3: TGTGCCAGCAGTCGGGACAGGGCTTGGGATGACCAGTACTTC. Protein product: CASSRDRAWDDQYF. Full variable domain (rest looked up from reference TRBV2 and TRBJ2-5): EPEVTQTPSHQVTQMGQEVILRCVPISNHLYFYWYRQILGQKVEFLVSFYNNEISEKSEIFDDQFSVERPDGSNFTLKIRSTKLEDSAMYFCASSRDRAWDDQYFGPGTRLLVL.